Included here is one T cell receptor beta chain sequence, with context. Its antigen is not identified. One end of the junction does not line up with germline, which may come from a read error. Amplification of TCR alpha and beta CDR3 regions from RNA used iRepertoire nested multiplex PCR. Using its own MiXCR run on the multiplex PCR reads, TCRdb lists one record per CDR3 protein. The table has approximately 110,000 distinct CDR3 sequences, less than 30% seen once. The sample belongs to a study of glioma-infiltrating T cells. Study-level points and caveats: Very few CDR3 sequences were shared between tissue and blood. Above-expected tissue-blood divergence occurred in all gliomas, most in low-grade ones.

The sequenced sample was glioma tissue, nonneoplastic brain tissue, or PBMCs (not recorded which). This TCR derives from a human donor with low-grade glioma or glioblastoma, undergoing nonglioma brain surgery, or in good health (not recorded which).

Written as DNA, the CDR3 is TGTGCCAGCAGTGAGGGGGGTATGAGGAGAGCTTCCTTT. It encodes CASSEGGMRRASF. V gene TRBV25-1 combines with J gene TRBJ1-1; maybe TRBD1 (5 bases). This CDR3 has 13 residues. The germline V gene encodes CDR1 MGHDK and CDR2 SYGVNS.